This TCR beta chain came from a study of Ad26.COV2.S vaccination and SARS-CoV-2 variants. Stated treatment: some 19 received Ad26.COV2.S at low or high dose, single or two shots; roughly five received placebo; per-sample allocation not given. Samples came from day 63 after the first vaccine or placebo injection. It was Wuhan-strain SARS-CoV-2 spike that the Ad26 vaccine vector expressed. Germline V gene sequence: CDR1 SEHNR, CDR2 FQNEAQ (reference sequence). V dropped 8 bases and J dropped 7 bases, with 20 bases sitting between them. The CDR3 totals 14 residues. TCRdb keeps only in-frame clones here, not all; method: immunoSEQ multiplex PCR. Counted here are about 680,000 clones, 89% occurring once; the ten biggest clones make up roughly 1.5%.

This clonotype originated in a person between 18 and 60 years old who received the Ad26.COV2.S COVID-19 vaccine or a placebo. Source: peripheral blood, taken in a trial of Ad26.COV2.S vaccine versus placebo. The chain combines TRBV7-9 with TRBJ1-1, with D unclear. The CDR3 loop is CASLSPTVGSEAFF. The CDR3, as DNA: TGTGCCAGCCTCAGTCCTACAGTTGGCAGTGAAGCTTTCTTT.